This T cell receptor beta chain appears in the sequencing data of a study of response to subunit inactivated influenza vaccine. TCRdb re-called the RT-PCR reads with MiXCR, one entry per CDR3 protein. The sample records some 500,000 distinct CDR3 sequences, 13% being singletons. Study findings and constraints: Authors suggested each seasonal flu vaccination may recruit only limited numbers of new T cells.

This clonotype has more than one count but fewer than ten. As yet, its antigen is unknown. The receptor's source is a middle-aged man who received an inactivated influenza vaccine. The sequences come from PBMCs from blood, collected roughly 47 days after vaccination.

This CDR3 is CASSFSYQDTQYF. CDR3 bases: TGTGCCAGCAGCTTTTCCTACCAGGATACGCAGTATTTT. The rearrangement links TRBV5-6 to TRBJ2-3; D call uncertain. V lost 2 bases and J 6 bases, leaving 10 bases between the germline ends. The CDR3 has 13 amino acids. The germline V gene has CDR1 SGHDT and CDR2 YYEEEE.